Following are 31 T cell receptor beta chains from one sample sequenced in a study of T cells after yellow fever vaccination. TCRdb redid the calling of the 5' RACE reads with MiXCR, one entry per CDR3 protein. The sample lists about 74,000 distinct CDR3 sequences, approximately 7.7% occurring once. The sample was CD8+ T cells sorted from PBMCs, taken around 5 days after the first yellow fever vaccination. Receptors originate from a man between 18 and 35 years old who received the YFV17D yellow fever vaccine.

In regard to this clonotype: A much larger clonotype is one base distant, so this may be a read error. The rearrangement links TRBV7-8 to TRBJ2-7; D perhaps matches TRBD2 (5 bases). V was pared by 5 bases and J by 0 bases, with 14 bases between. Germline CDR1 SGHVS, CDR2 FQNEAQ. CDR3 length: 15 amino acids. The CDR3: CASSPLVGSSYEQYF. CDR3 DNA sequence: TGTGCCAGCAGCCCCTTAGTGGGGAGCTCCTACGAGCAGTACTTC.

Many counts were recorded for this clonotype. CDR3 bases: TGTGCCAGCAGCATTTTTCAAGGGGGTTTTGCTGGAAACACCATATATTTT. Encoded protein: CASSIFQGGFAGNTIYF. The chain carries TRBV7-8 and TRBJ1-3, with TRBD1 as a possible D gene (6 bases). V was cut by 5 bases and J by 2 bases, with 19 bases left in between. There are 17 residues in the CDR3. Germline V gene sequence: CDR1 SGHVS, CDR2 FQNEAQ. Complete variable domain (other parts from reference TRBV7-8 and TRBJ1-3): GAGVSQSPRYKVAKRGQDVALRCDPISGHVSLFWYQQALGQGPEFLTYFQNEAQLDKSGLPSDRFFAERPEGSVSTLKIQRTQQEDSAVYLCASSIFQGGFAGNTIYFGEGSWLTVV.

The chain links TRBV5-1 to TRBJ1-1, with D hard to call. Per germline, CDR1 SGHRS and CDR2 YFSETQ. V lost 0 bases to trimming and J lost 1 base, with 7 bases between them. This CDR3 is 14 amino acids long. The CDR3 reads CASSLGQENTEAFF. The CDR3 DNA is TGCGCCAGCAGCTTGGGACAAGAGAACACTGAAGCTTTCTTT.

This clonotype occurred many times. The genes are TRBV12-3 or TRBV12-4 and TRBJ1-1; D remains unclear. Trimming removed 2 bases from V and 0 bases from J, with 7 bases in between. The CDR3 contains 14 residues. CDR3 in DNA: TGTGCCAGCAGTTTATTTGGGGTGAACACTGAAGCTTTCTTT. As protein: CASSLFGVNTEAFF.

V usage is TRBV7-9 and J usage is TRBJ2-7; a possible D gene is TRBD1 (6 bases). Germline V gene data show CDR1 as SEHNR and CDR2 as FQNEAQ (reference sequence). This CDR3 has 12 amino acids. V lost 10 bases, J lost 5 bases, and 15 bases lay in between. The CDR3 reads CATRPGVDEQYF. The DNA for the CDR3 is TGTGCCACCCGCCCAGGGGTGGACGAGCAGTACTTC.

The V and J genes are TRBV4-3 and TRBJ2-7; maybe TRBD1 (6 bases). In germline, CDR1 is LGHNA, CDR2 YSLEER. This CDR3 region has 15 residues. V was trimmed by 1 base and J by 2 bases, leaving 12 bases between them. The CDR3 region has the DNA TGCGCCAGCAGCCAAGCCGCAGGGGCCCCCTACGAGCAGTACTTC. Amino acid sequence: CASSQAAGAPYEQYF.

The table lists this clonotype with a few counts. The J gene is TRBJ2-3, the V gene TRBV12-3 or TRBV12-4; 10 bases agree with TRBD2. V gave up 5 bases and J gave up 4 bases; unmatched junction bases: 9. There are 16 residues in the CDR3. The CDR3 coding sequence is TGTGCCAGCAGTCCCTTACTAGCGGGGCCTGCAGATACGCAGTATTTT. It encodes CASSPLLAGPADTQYF.

Only a few counts were recorded for this clonotype. The chain links TRBV16 to TRBJ2-3; 7 nucleotides agree with TRBD1. Germline V gene sequence: CDR1 KGHSY, CDR2 FQNENV. The V and J ends lost 0 bases and 2 bases, in that order; junction bases with no gene match: 5. This CDR3 is 16 amino acids long. The CDR3 spells CASSQSIGGVTDTQYF. As DNA, the CDR3 is TGTGCCAGCAGCCAATCCATAGGGGGCGTCACAGATACGCAGTATTTT.

This clonotype appeared a few times. The chain joins TRBV5-1 to TRBJ1-2; perhaps TRBD1 as D (5 bases). Trimming left V 6 bases short and J 4 bases short, with 19 bases between. CDR1 SGHRS and CDR2 YFSETQ come from the germline V gene. CDR3 length: 15 residues. CDR3 region: CASKLSAGEFYGYTF. The CDR3 nucleotides are TGCGCCAGCAAGCTTTCTGCGGGGGAATTCTATGGCTACACCTTC.

This clonotype came up many times. This sequence joins TRBV4-1 and TRBJ2-7, with D perhaps matching TRBD1 (6 bases). This CDR3 comprises 16 residues. V dropped 0 bases and J dropped 0 bases, with 12 bases sitting between them. Germline V gives CDR1 MGHRA, CDR2 YSYEKL. The CDR3 sequence: CASSQDPGQSSYEQYF. The CDR3 DNA reads TGCGCCAGCAGCCAAGATCCAGGACAGAGCTCCTACGAGCAGTACTTC.

This clonotype has more than one count but fewer than ten. J is TRBJ1-2 and V is TRBV4-1; perhaps TRBD1 as D (5 bases). The CDR3 contains 14 residues. V was pared by 0 bases and J by 4 bases, with 9 bases between. CDR1 and CDR2 from the germline V gene are MGHRA and YSYEKL. CDR3 sequence reads: CASSQEGRSYGYTF. The CDR3 nucleotides are TGCGCCAGCAGCCAAGAGGGACGGAGCTATGGCTACACCTTC.

This clonotype has a count of ten or more. The chain is built from TRBV7-9 and TRBJ2-5; D is undetermined. Germline CDR1 SEHNR, CDR2 FQNEAQ (reference sequence). V lost 0 bases, J lost 4 bases, and 6 bases lay in between. The CDR3 runs 13 residues. CDR3 coding DNA: TGTGCCAGCAGCTTAGCCGGGCGAGAGACCCAGTACTTC. Its translation is CASSLAGRETQYF. The full variable domain, its missing parts supplied by reference TRBV7-9 and TRBJ2-5, is DTGVSQNPRHKITKRGQNVTFRCDPISEHNRLYWYRQTLGQGPEFLTYFQNEAQLEKSRLLSDRFSAERPKGSFSTLEIQRTEQGDSAMYLCASSLAGRETQYFGPGTRLLVL.

This clonotype was seen repeatedly, ten times or more. V and J are TRBV4-3 and TRBJ1-1; 8 nucleotides match TRBD1. J was trimmed by 4 bases and V by 3 bases; bases with no gene match: 7. The CDR3 is 15 amino acids. Germline CDR1 is LGHNA and CDR2 is YSLEER. The CDR3 DNA sequence: TGCGCCAGCAGCCAGAACAGGGGGGGGAGCACTGAAGCTTTCTTT. Translating it yields CASSQNRGGSTEAFF.

DNA of the CDR3: TGCGCCAGCAGCTTGGAACAGGGGTCCCTCGAGCAGTACTTC. Its protein is CASSLEQGSLEQYF. The J gene is TRBJ2-7, the V gene TRBV5-1, with 7 nucleotides matching TRBD1. There are 14 residues in the CDR3. Germline CDR1 is SGHRS and CDR2 is YFSETQ. J lost 6 bases, V lost 0 bases, and 6 bases had no gene match. Full variable domain (outside the CDR3, taken from reference TRBV5-1 and TRBJ2-7): KAGVTQTPRYLIKTRGQQVTLSCSPISGHRSVSWYQQTPGQGLQFLFEYFSETQRNKGNFPGRFSGRQFSNSRSEMNVSTLELGDSALYLCASSLEQGSLEQYFGPGTRLTVT.

This chain uses TRBV6-5 with TRBJ2-1, with 10 bases fitting TRBD2. The V segment lost 4 bases and the J segment 3 bases; nucleotides outside the gene matches: 3. This CDR3 is built from 15 residues. CDR1 is MNHEY and CDR2 is SVGAGI in the germline V gene. The CDR3 loop reads CASSSSGGHYNEQFF. CDR3 DNA: TGTGCCAGCAGTTCTAGCGGGGGACACTACAATGAGCAGTTCTTC.

The J gene is TRBJ2-1, the V gene TRBV5-1; D unresolved. This CDR3 spans 15 amino acids. The V and J ends lost 0 bases and 1 base respectively, with 8 bases between them. Per germline, CDR1 SGHRS and CDR2 YFSETQ. The CDR3 DNA reads TGCGCCAGCAGCTTGGTCCCAGAGTCCTACAATGAGCAGTTCTTC. Translation: CASSLVPESYNEQFF.

The chain has TRBV7-6 and TRBJ2-7; TRBD2 agrees at 7 bases. This CDR3 region has 15 residues. From germline, CDR1 is SGHVS and CDR2 FNYEAQ. The CDR3, as DNA: TGTCCCAGCAGCTTAGCGCCGGGGGGACTCTACGAGCAGTACGTC. This encodes CPSSLAPGGLYEQYV.

This chain connects TRBV20-1 to TRBJ2-3, with 8 bases that match TRBD2. The CDR3 length is 14 residues. CDR1 is DFQATT and CDR2 is SNEGSKA in the germline V gene (reference sequence). The V segment lost 5 bases and the J segment 0 bases; nucleotides outside the gene matches: 4. DNA for the CDR3: TGCAGTGCTTCGGGAGGGGTTAGCACAGATACGCAGTATTTT. Translated: CSASGGVSTDTQYF.

The V call is TRBV5-4, the J call TRBJ2-1; 12 nucleotides line up with TRBD2. With 4 bases clipped from V and 12 bases from J, the junction kept 8 bases outside the gene matches. Germline V lookup: CDR1 SGHNT, CDR2 YYREEE (reference sequence). The CDR3 covers 14 residues. CDR3 residues: CASSPLTSGGPQFF. CDR3 in DNA: TGTGCCAGCAGCCCCCTGACTAGCGGGGGTCCGCAGTTCTTC.

This clonotype was detected many times. The genes are TRBV4-1 and TRBJ1-2, with TRBD1 as a possible D gene (6 bases). This CDR3 has 15 residues. Germline values: CDR1 MGHRA, CDR2 YSYEKL. Trimming stripped 1 base from V and 6 bases from J, with 15 bases between. Here the CDR3 DNA reads TGCGCCAGCAGCCAAGCCGGGGGCGACAGGCATGGCTACACCTTC. Protein sequence: CASSQAGGDRHGYTF.

There are many counts of this clonotype. CDR3 amino acids: CACYRTATEAFF. The CDR3 DNA reads TGTGCCTGCTACAGGACAGCCACTGAAGCTTTCTTT. This chain links TRBV2 with TRBJ1-1, with a tentative D call TRBD1 (6 bases). The length of the CDR3 is 12 residues. With 11 bases removed from V and 4 bases from J, the gap between germline ends came to 14 bases. Germline CDR1 is SNHLY and CDR2 is FYNNEI.

This rearrangement joins TRBV12-3 or TRBV12-4 to TRBJ1-2; D may be TRBD1 (6 bases). CDR3 length equals 12 residues. V lost 7 bases, J lost 4 bases, and 10 bases lay in between. CDR3 region: CASKGETYGYTF. CDR3 DNA: TGTGCCAGCAAGGGGGAAACCTATGGCTACACCTTC.

This clonotype showed up many times. This rearrangement joins TRBV6-2 or TRBV6-3 to TRBJ2-7; possible D gene TRBD2, 6 bases. V was trimmed by 2 bases and J by 3 bases, leaving 11 bases between them. The germline CDR1 and CDR2 sequences are MNHEY and SVGEGT. CDR3 length equals 14 residues. Here the CDR3 DNA reads TGTGCCAGCAGTTACACGGAGGGCGGCTACGAGCAGTACGTC. This gives the protein CASSYTEGGYEQYV.

The sample holds many counts of this clonotype. CDR3 region: CASSQDPRADQPQHF. The CDR3 bases are TGCGCCAGCAGCCAAGACCCCAGGGCGGATCAGCCCCAGCATTTT. The V gene is TRBV4-1, the J gene TRBJ1-5; TRBD1 is a possible D gene (5 bases). Germline CDR1 MGHRA, CDR2 YSYEKL. CDR3 length equals 15 residues. The ends were cut back, 0 bases at V and 5 bases at J, with 11 bases in the middle.

This clonotype has a count of ten or more. V is TRBV5-1 and J is TRBJ2-5; D is possibly TRBD2 (6 bases). The CDR3 is 13 residues long. V was cut by 3 bases and J by 5 bases, with 11 bases left in between. Germline lookup yields CDR1 SGHRS and CDR2 YFSETQ. The CDR3 protein is CASSYGDWETQYF. The CDR3 DNA sequence: TGCGCCAGCAGCTACGGGGACTGGGAGACCCAGTACTTC.

This sequence joins TRBV11-1 and TRBJ2-3, with a tentative D call TRBD2 (7 bases). V lost 2 bases, J lost 3 bases, and 15 bases lay in between. Germline-derived CDR1 and CDR2 are SGHAT and FQDESV (reference sequence). This CDR3 region has 16 residues. The CDR3 DNA reads as TGTGCCAGCAGCTTATTAAGGGGGGGGAGGACAGATACGCAGTATTTT. Translating it yields CASSLLRGGRTDTQYF.

At least ten counts were recorded for this clonotype. V gene TRBV28 combines with J gene TRBJ2-1; D may be TRBD2 (5 bases). V gave up 8 bases and J gave up 7 bases, with 18 bases separating them. Per germline, CDR1 MDHEN and CDR2 SYDVKM. The CDR3 runs 14 residues. This CDR3 reads CASRPLRTLNEQFF. The CDR3, as DNA: TGTGCCAGCCGTCCCCTAAGGACTTTAAATGAGCAGTTCTTC. The full variable domain, rest sourced from reference TRBV28 and TRBJ2-1, is DVKVTQSSRYLVKRTGEKVFLECVQDMDHENMFWYRQDPGLGLRLIYFSYDVKMKEKGDIPEGYSVSREKKERFSLILESASTNQTSMYLCASRPLRTLNEQFFGPGTRLTVL.

In this sample, this clonotype turned up a few times. DNA of the CDR3: TGTGCCTGGACCACAGGGGCAGGCCGGCAAGAGACCCAGTACTTC. This gives the protein CAWTTGAGRQETQYF. The chain is built from TRBV30 and TRBJ2-5; 7 nucleotides match TRBD1. Germline V gene lookup returns CDR1 GTSNPN and CDR2 SVGIG (reference sequence). After removal of 4 bases from V and 2 bases from J, the junction contained 10 bases not matched to a gene. This CDR3 has 15 residues.

This chain uses TRBV9 with TRBJ2-2; no clear D. The CDR3 contains 13 residues. Germline loops: CDR1 SGDLS, CDR2 YYNGEE. V gave up 0 bases and J gave up 7 bases, with 7 bases separating them. In DNA form, the CDR3 reads TGTGCCAGCAGCGTAGGGGGTCACGGGGAGCTGTTTTTT. Its protein product is CASSVGGHGELFF.

There are many counts of this clonotype. The CDR3 sequence is CASIGLAGLNRGQYF. The DNA of the CDR3 is TGTGCCAGCATAGGACTAGCGGGCCTTAACAGGGGGCAGTATTTT. This chain joins TRBV28 and TRBJ2-3; 11 bases are shared with TRBD2. Germline-derived CDR1 and CDR2 are MDHEN and SYDVKM. J was trimmed by 11 bases and V by 7 bases; bases with no gene match: 14. The CDR3 has 15 amino acids. The full variable domain, completed using reference TRBV28 and TRBJ2-3, is DVKVTQSSRYLVKRTGEKVFLECVQDMDHENMFWYRQDPGLGLRLIYFSYDVKMKEKGDIPEGYSVSREKKERFSLILESASTNQTSMYLCASIGLAGLNRGQYFGPGTRLTVL.

This clonotype was detected a few times. The chain recombines TRBV7-8 with TRBJ1-1; no clear D. Germline V lookup: CDR1 SGHVS, CDR2 FQNEAQ. The CDR3 is 13 residues long. The V gene lost 6 bases and the J gene lost 2 bases, with 10 bases spanning the gap. Here the CDR3 DNA reads TGTGCCAGCAGTACACTAGATAACACTGAAGCTTTCTTT. This translates into CASSTLDNTEAFF. The variable domain in full, with the rest retrieved from reference TRBV7-8 and TRBJ1-1, is GAGVSQSPRYKVAKRGQDVALRCDPISGHVSLFWYQQALGQGPEFLTYFQNEAQLDKSGLPSDRFFAERPEGSVSTLKIQRTQQEDSAVYLCASSTLDNTEAFFGQGTRLTVV.